The 9 T cell receptor beta chains below come from one sample, sequenced in a study of neurological immune-mediated disorders. TCRdb processed the 5' RACE reads anew with MiXCR; each CDR3 protein has one entry. The table has 84,000 or so distinct CDR3 sequences, 10% to 13% seen once. Sequences were obtained from PBMCs. The source is a man aged 35 to 55 in good health.

This clonotype was counted many times. This rearrangement joins TRBV5-1 to TRBJ2-3; D may correspond to TRBD1 or TRBD2 (5 bases each). The CDR3 extends over 13 amino acids. Germline values: CDR1 SGHRS, CDR2 YFSETQ. V was clipped by 3 bases and J by 9 bases, with 14 bases between them. The CDR3 region has the DNA TGCGCCAGCAGCTATGTTCTCGGGGACACGCAGTATTTT. It translates to CASSYVLGDTQYF.

This clonotype occurred many times. The chain employs TRBV5-1 and TRBJ2-7, with D hard to call. From germline, CDR1 is SGHRS and CDR2 YFSETQ. Trimming took 3 bases from V and 6 from J, leaving 16 bases between them. This CDR3 comprises 14 residues. CDR3 nucleotide sequence: TGCGCCAGCAGCTCCGTCCCTTCGGAACTCGAGCAGTACTTC. This gives the protein CASSSVPSELEQYF.

Many counts were recorded for this clonotype. J is TRBJ2-1 and V is TRBV29-1; D possibly uses TRBD1 or TRBD2 (5 bases each). With 6 bases removed from V and 8 bases from J, the gap between germline ends came to 14 bases. The germline gives CDR1 SQVTM, CDR2 ANQGSEA. This CDR3 contains 12 residues. The CDR3 region is CSVSKGSDEQFF. The CDR3 DNA is TGCAGCGTATCTAAGGGGAGCGATGAGCAGTTCTTC.

Here the CDR3 DNA reads TGTGCCACCAGTGATCTGGGACTAGCGGGAGGTGGCTACGAGCAGTACTTC. It translates to CATSDLGLAGGGYEQYF. The rearrangement joins TRBV24-1 to TRBJ2-7; the match to TRBD2 covers 15 bases. V shed 3 bases, J shed 3 bases, and the junction held 5 bases outside the gene matches. The CDR3 consists of 17 residues. Germline CDR1 KGHDR, CDR2 SFDVKD.

This clonotype was counted many times. V and J are TRBV6-1 and TRBJ2-6, with D possibly matching TRBD2 (5 bases). CDR3 length equals 18 residues. Germline values: CDR1 MNHNS, CDR2 SASEGT. Between the trimmed V and J ends, which lost 6 bases and 0 bases, there was a span of 18 bases. As DNA, the CDR3 is TGTGCCAGCAGGAGGGATGGACCGATTCTCTCTGGGGCCAACGTCCTGACTTTC. It yields the protein CASRRDGPILSGANVLTF.

This clonotype was counted only a few times. This chain links TRBV6-5 with TRBJ2-7; either TRBD1 or TRBD2 may fit D (5 bases each). This CDR3 contains 14 residues. V shed 0 bases and J shed 5 bases, with 11 bases lying between them. Germline V gives CDR1 MNHEY, CDR2 SVGAGI. The CDR3 here is CASSYSGDGNEQYF. The CDR3 DNA follows: TGTGCCAGCAGTTACTCGGGGGATGGCAACGAGCAGTACTTC.

The CDR3 loop reads CASTPGGGSDNSPLHF. The CDR3 coding sequence is TGCGCCAGCACCCCCGGTGGGGGTTCTGATAATTCACCCCTCCACTTT. This sequence joins TRBV5-1 and TRBJ1-6; a possible D gene is TRBD1 (5 bases). The V gene's germline CDR1 is SGHRS and CDR2 YFSETQ. The CDR3 runs 16 residues. V was shortened by 6 bases and J by 5 bases, with 18 bases between the two germline ends.

This clonotype has at least ten counts. The V call is TRBV7-9, the J call TRBJ2-2, with 7 bases lining up with TRBD1. V was clipped by 2 bases and J by 0 bases; unmatched bases: 12. CDR1 is SEHNR and CDR2 is FQNEAQ in the germline V gene (reference sequence). The CDR3 sequence is 19 residues long. CDR3 protein: CASSLRAPRQGSNTGELFF. CDR3 nucleotide sequence: TGTGCCAGCAGCTTAAGGGCCCCGCGACAGGGTTCGAACACCGGGGAGCTGTTTTTT.

In this sample, this clonotype turned up many times. V usage is TRBV10-3 and J usage is TRBJ1-1; weak D call: TRBD1 (5 bases). The CDR3 runs 13 residues. CDR1 and CDR2 from the germline V gene are ENHRY and SYGVKD. Between the trimmed V and J ends, which lost 3 bases and 5 bases, there was a span of 10 bases. The CDR3, as DNA: TGTGCCATCAGTGAAAGGGACTTAACTGAAGCTTTCTTT. It is translated as CAISERDLTEAFF.